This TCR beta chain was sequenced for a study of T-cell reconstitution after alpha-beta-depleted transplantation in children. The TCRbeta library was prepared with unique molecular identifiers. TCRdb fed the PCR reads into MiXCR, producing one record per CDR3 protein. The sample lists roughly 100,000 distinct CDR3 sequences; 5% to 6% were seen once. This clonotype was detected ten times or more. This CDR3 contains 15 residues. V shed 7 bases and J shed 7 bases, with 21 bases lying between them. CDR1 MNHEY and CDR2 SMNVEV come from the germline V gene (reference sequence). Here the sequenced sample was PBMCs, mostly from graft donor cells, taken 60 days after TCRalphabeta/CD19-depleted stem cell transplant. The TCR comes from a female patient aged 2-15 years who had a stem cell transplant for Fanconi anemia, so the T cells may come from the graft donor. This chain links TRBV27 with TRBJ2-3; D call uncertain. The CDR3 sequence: CASKESPKDLYTQYF. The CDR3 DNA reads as TGTGCCAGCAAGGAATCCCCAAAAGACCTTTATACGCAGTATTTT.